These 17 T cell receptor beta chains were all obtained from the same sample, sequenced in a study of TIL therapy for anti-PD-1-resistant metastatic lung cancer. Sequencing used immunoSEQ v3. Using immunoSEQ multiplex PCR, the repertoire was profiled, and TCRdb retains in-frame clones only, with some absent. The table shows approximately 57,000 clones, with 75% to 90% occurring only once. Time point denoted: pre-treatment sample, taken before nivolumab and TIL therapy. Sequencing used blood, obtained at baseline. Receptor source: a person aged 25-79 years with non-small cell lung cancer.

The chain couples TRBV6-1 to TRBJ2-7; 10 bases are shared with TRBD2. The CDR3 has 16 amino acids. Looked up from germline, CDR1 is MNHNS and CDR2 is SASEGT. V trimming: 4 bases; J trimming: 5 bases; junction bases outside the gene matches: 11. For the CDR3, the DNA is TGTGCCAGCAGTGCATTGGGTCTAGCGGGAGTCGACGAGCAGTACTTC. It codes for CASSALGLAGVDEQYF.

The chain recombines TRBV6-5 with TRBJ2-2, with D hard to call. V was clipped by 8 bases and J by 4 bases, with 14 bases between them. There are 14 residues in the CDR3. Germline loops: CDR1 MNHEY, CDR2 SVGAGI. Here the CDR3 DNA reads TGTGCCAGCTCCTCGGGCACACTCACCGGGGAGCTGTTTTTT. It translates to CASSSGTLTGELFF.

The chain links TRBV6-2 or TRBV6-3 to TRBJ2-1; tentative D call: TRBD2 (6 bases). Per germline, CDR1 MNHEY and CDR2 SVGEGT. The germline V and J ends were trimmed by 0 bases and 1 base, with 7 bases remaining between them. The length of the CDR3 is 15 residues. The CDR3 region is CASSYSAGSYNEQFF. The CDR3 DNA is TGTGCCAGCAGTTACTCGGCGGGGTCCTACAATGAGCAGTTCTTC.

The chain is built from TRBV4-1 and TRBJ2-1; TRBD1 might be the D (7 bases). There are 16 residues in the CDR3. CDR1 and CDR2 from the germline V gene are MGHRA and YSYEKL. Trimming pared 1 base from V and 4 bases from J, leaving 14 bases between. CDR3 coding DNA: TGCGCCAGCAGCCAAGGCGGGGACAGATTGTACAATGAGCAGTTCTTC. It encodes CASSQGGDRLYNEQFF.

The rearrangement uses TRBV28 and TRBJ1-2; 7 bases are a match to TRBD1. Losses at the gene ends were 7 bases for V and 4 bases for J; bases not matched to a gene: 12. The CDR3 is made up of 15 amino acids. The germline V gene has CDR1 MDHEN and CDR2 SYDVKM. The CDR3 DNA reads TGTGCCAGCAATCTTCCCGGGACAGCATCCTATGGCTACACCTTC. Translating it yields CASNLPGTASYGYTF.

The rearrangement joins TRBV6-5 to TRBJ2-1, with D possibly matching TRBD2 (7 bases). Trimming left V 5 bases short and J 5 bases short, with 13 bases between. CDR1 MNHEY and CDR2 SVGAGI come from the germline V gene. The CDR3 consists of 14 residues. The CDR3 sequence: CASSRAGANNEQFF. The CDR3 DNA sequence: TGTGCCAGCAGTAGGGCGGGGGCCAACAATGAGCAGTTCTTC.

This chain connects TRBV24-1 to TRBJ2-3; the match to TRBD2 covers 11 bases. CDR3 length: 16 residues. The J segment lost 2 bases and the V segment lost 3 bases, leaving 3 bases of the junction unmatched. CDR1 KGHDR and CDR2 SFDVKD come from the germline V gene. The CDR3, as DNA: TGTGCCACCAGTGATGCGGGACTAGCGGTCACAGATACGCAGTATTTT. Translated: CATSDAGLAVTDTQYF.

The sample holds a few counts of this clone. The V gene is TRBV28, the J gene TRBJ2-1; D is ambiguous. With 8 bases removed from V and 7 bases from J, the gap between germline ends came to 12 bases. The CDR3 loop spans 12 amino acids. Germline V lookup: CDR1 MDHEN, CDR2 SYDVKM. CDR3: CASAWAQNEQFF. DNA of the CDR3: TGTGCCAGCGCTTGGGCCCAAAATGAGCAGTTCTTC.

V and J are TRBV6-6 and TRBJ1-1; D perhaps matches TRBD1 (6 bases). Per the germline V gene, CDR1 is MNHNY and CDR2 is SVGAGI (reference sequence). The ends were cut back, 6 bases at V and 0 bases at J, with 11 bases in the middle. The CDR3 has 14 residues. This chain's CDR3 is CASSPTGVNTEAFF. CDR3 DNA sequence: TGTGCCAGCAGCCCGACAGGAGTGAACACTGAAGCTTTCTTT.

This chain uses TRBV19 with TRBJ2-1, with TRBD2 as a possible D gene (6 bases). The CDR3 is 15 residues long. Trimming shortened V by 6 bases and J by 2 bases, and 14 bases separated the two germline ends. Germline V gene sequence: CDR1 LNHDA, CDR2 SQIVND (reference sequence). Here the CDR3 DNA reads TGTGCCAGTAGGGGGGGATTAACAACCTACAATGAGCAGTTCTTC. This translates into CASRGGLTTYNEQFF.

Only one count was recorded for this clone. The V and J genes are TRBV18 and TRBJ2-2; TRBD2 matches 9 bases. Trimming removed 3 bases from V and 7 bases from J; junction bases left unmatched: 6. This CDR3 has 15 amino acids. Germline CDR1 reads KGHSH; CDR2 reads LQKENI. The DNA of the CDR3 is TGTGCCAGCTCACCCCCGGGACTAGCAGACGGGGAGCTGTTTTTT. This encodes CASSPPGLADGELFF.

The chain recombines TRBV6-2 or TRBV6-3 with TRBJ2-7; 9 bases are shared with TRBD1. The CDR3 is made up of 14 amino acids. In germline, CDR1 is MNHEY, CDR2 SVGEGT. The ends lost 1 base at V and 5 bases at J; junction bases unmatched: 3. The CDR3 DNA reads TGTGCCAGCAGTTACTACCGGACAGGGGACGAGCAGTACTTC. It codes for CASSYYRTGDEQYF.

This sequence joins TRBV7-8 and TRBJ2-7, with D perhaps being TRBD1 or TRBD2 (6 bases each). The CDR3 has 16 residues. Germline CDR1 SGHVS, CDR2 FQNEAQ. Trimming shortened V by 2 bases and J by 0 bases, and 14 bases separated the two germline ends. Written as DNA, the CDR3 is TGTGCCAGCAGCTTAATGGGGGGCCCCCTCTCCTACGAGCAGTACTTC. This sequence encodes CASSLMGGPLSYEQYF. Combining the CDR3 with reference TRBV7-8 and TRBJ2-7 gives the whole variable domain GAGVSQSPRYKVAKRGQDVALRCDPISGHVSLFWYQQALGQGPEFLTYFQNEAQLDKSGLPSDRFFAERPEGSVSTLKIQRTQQEDSAVYLCASSLMGGPLSYEQYFGPGTRLTVT.

V and J are TRBV6-5 and TRBJ2-2; D is unclear. The CDR3 sequence is 14 residues long. Germline V lookup: CDR1 MNHEY, CDR2 SVGAGI. V lost 2 bases, J lost 3 bases, and 7 bases lay in between. The CDR3 DNA reads as TGTGCCAGCAGTTACGACCAGTACACCGGGGAGCTGTTTTTT. Its protein is CASSYDQYTGELFF.

The chain employs TRBV27 and TRBJ1-6; no definite D call. Germline V gives CDR1 MNHEY, CDR2 SMNVEV (reference sequence). The CDR3 consists of 13 residues. The V end lost 6 bases, the J end lost 10 bases, and 13 bases lay between the germline ends. In DNA form, the CDR3 reads TGTGCCAGCAGGGGCGGAGGAGGGTCACCCCTCCACTTT. It yields the protein CASRGGGGSPLHF.

The chain has TRBV3-1 (or the pseudogene TRBV3-2) and TRBJ1-2, with a possible D match to TRBD1 (6 bases). CDR1 and CDR2 from the germline V gene are LGHDT and YNNKEL (reference sequence). This CDR3 has 15 amino acids. V gave up 4 bases and J gave up 4 bases, with 16 bases separating them. Here the CDR3 DNA reads TGTGCCAGCAGCCCCCCCGGCGCAGGGGTCTATGGCTACACCTTC. Translation gives CASSPPGAGVYGYTF.

The V gene is TRBV6-6, the J gene TRBJ2-1; TRBD2 agrees at 8 bases. The CDR3 is 17 amino acids. Germline loops: CDR1 MNHNY, CDR2 SVGAGI (reference sequence). J gave up 7 bases and V 5 bases, and 16 bases lay outside the gene matches. Here the CDR3 DNA reads TGTGCCAGCAGTCCACCGACTTTTCGGGAGGGGGGAAATGAGCAGTTCTTC. Amino acids: CASSPPTFREGGNEQFF.